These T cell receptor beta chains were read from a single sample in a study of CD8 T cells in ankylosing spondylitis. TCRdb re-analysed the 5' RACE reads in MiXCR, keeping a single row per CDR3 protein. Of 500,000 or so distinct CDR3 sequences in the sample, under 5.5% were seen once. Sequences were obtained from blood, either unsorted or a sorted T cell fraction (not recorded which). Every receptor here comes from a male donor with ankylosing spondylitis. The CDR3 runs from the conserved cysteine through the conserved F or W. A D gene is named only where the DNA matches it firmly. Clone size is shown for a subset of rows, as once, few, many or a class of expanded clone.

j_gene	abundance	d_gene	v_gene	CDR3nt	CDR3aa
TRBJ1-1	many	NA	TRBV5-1	TGCGCCAGCAGCTTGATCCCGGGGAACACTGAAGCTTTCTTT	CASSLIPGNTEAFF
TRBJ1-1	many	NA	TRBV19	TGTGCCAGTAGTCACCGAAAGATCGAAGCTTTCTTT	CASSHRKIEAFF
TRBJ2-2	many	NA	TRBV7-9	TGTGCCAGCAGCCAAGTGGGTGTCGGGGAGCTGTTTTTT	CASSQVGVGELFF
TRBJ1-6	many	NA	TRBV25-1	TGTGCCAGCAGTGAATATTATAATTCACCCCTCCACTTT	CASSEYYNSPLHF
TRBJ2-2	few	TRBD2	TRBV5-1	TGCGCCAGCAGCCCAGGCGGCGGGGGAACGAACACCGGGGAGCTGTTTTTT	CASSPGGGGTNTGELFF
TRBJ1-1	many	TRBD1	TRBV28	TGTGCCAGCAGCTACCGGGACAGGGAAATAGGGGCTTTCTTT	CASSYRDREIGAFF
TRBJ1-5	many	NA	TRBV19	TGTGCCAGTAGTTTCGGTGAAGATCAGCCCCAGCATTTT	CASSFGEDQPQHF
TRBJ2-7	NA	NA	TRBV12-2	TGTGCAAGTCGCTCCGGACAGGGGAAGGGTGATGGGCACGAGCAGTACTTC	CASRSGQGKGDGHEQYF
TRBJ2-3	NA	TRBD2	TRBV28	TGTGCCAGCAGTTGGACTAGCGGAGACACAGATACGCAGTATTTT	CASSWTSGDTDTQYF
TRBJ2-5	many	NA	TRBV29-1	TGCAGCGTTGAATCGGGACGGTCCCAAGAGACCCAGTACTTC	CSVESGRSQETQYF
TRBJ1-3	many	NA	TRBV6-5	TGTGCCAGCAGTTCCTTAGGAGGGGCTGGAAACACCATATATTTT	CASSSLGGAGNTIYF
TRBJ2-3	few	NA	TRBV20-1	TGCAGTGCTAGAGATCATCAAGCGGCCTTAAGCACAGATACGCAGTATTTT	CSARDHQAALSTDTQYF
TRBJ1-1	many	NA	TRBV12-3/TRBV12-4	TGTGCCAGCAGTCCAAACCCAGGGAACCGATGGACCACTGAAGCTTTCTTT	CASSPNPGNRWTTEAFF
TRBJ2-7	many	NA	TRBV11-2	TGTGCCAGCAGCTTAGTGGGGCGCGAGCAGTACTTC	CASSLVGREQYF
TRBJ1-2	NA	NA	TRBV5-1	TGCGCCAGCAGCTTGGGAGGTCAGAATCATGGCTACACCTTC	CASSLGGQNHGYTF
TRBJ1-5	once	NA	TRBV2	TGTGCCAGCAGTTCGGGACGGTTCAATCAGCCCCAGCATTTT	CASSSGRFNQPQHF